The rows below give T cell receptor beta chains drawn from one sample of a study of T-cell memory formation after mild COVID-19. TCRdb fed the 5' RACE reads into MiXCR, producing one record per CDR3 protein. The sample shows about 110,000 distinct CDR3 sequences, roughly 12% of them seen only once. The specimen was PBMCs or a T cell subset sorted from them (not recorded which). Receptors originate from an adult woman who had mild COVID-19 (a few samples of this study predate the infection). Cell type and time point are not known. Both conserved end residues are part of each CDR3. The order of the fields is V gene, clone size, CDR3 length, D gene, J gene, CDR3 DNA, CDR3 protein. D genes are given only for firm matches. Size tells how often a clone was seen (once, few, many) or the class of an expanded clone, and some rows leave it out.

TRBV27,-,16,TRBD1,TRBJ2-7,TGTGCCAGCAGTTCCCTGGTAGGGACAGGGGCCTACGAGCAGTACTTC,CASSSLVGTGAYEQYF
TRBV15,-,15,-,TRBJ2-7,TGTGCCACCAGCAGAGGCGCAGGGGTGTCCTACGAGCAGTACTTC,CATSRGAGVSYEQYF
TRBV12-3/TRBV12-4,-,14,-,TRBJ2-1,TGTGCCAGCGGGTCCAAGGGTTACTACAATGAGCAGTTCTTC,CASGSKGYYNEQFF
TRBV24-1,-,12,-,TRBJ2-1,TGTGCCACCAGTCAGTCCTACAATGAGCAGTTCTTC,CATSQSYNEQFF
TRBV4-1,few,14,-,TRBJ2-7,TGCGCCAGCAGCCAGGGAAGCGGAGCCTACGAGCAGTACTTC,CASSQGSGAYEQYF
TRBV11-3,many,14,TRBD1,TRBJ2-3,TGTGCCAGCAGCTCCCGGACAGGGATAGATACGCAGTATTTT,CASSSRTGIDTQYF
TRBV11-2,few,13,-,TRBJ2-7,TGTGCCAGCAGCGCACCGTGGAGCTACGAGCAGTACTTC,CASSAPWSYEQYF
TRBV28,-,17,-,TRBJ1-2,TGTGCCAGCAGTTTAGATCTGGCAGGCCGAACGGTCTATGGCTACACCTTC,CASSLDLAGRTVYGYTF
TRBV27,few,18,TRBD2,TRBJ2-1,TGTGCCAGCAGTACCGGGACTAGCGGGAGGTCACTGGGCAATGAGCAGTTCTTC,CASSTGTSGRSLGNEQFF
TRBV7-6,-,16,-,TRBJ2-5,TGTGCCAGCAGCTTAGATGACGACAAAGGCAAGGAGACCCAGTACTTC,CASSLDDDKGKETQYF
TRBV6-2/TRBV6-3,few,13,TRBD1,TRBJ2-7,TGTGCCAGCAGTTACCAGGACAGGAACGAGCAGTACTTC,CASSYQDRNEQYF
TRBV7-3,-,15,TRBD2,TRBJ2-1,TGTGCCAGCAGCCAATTGACTAGCGGGGCCTCTGAGCAGTTCTTC,CASSQLTSGASEQFF
TRBV7-3,many,13,-,TRBJ2-6,TGTGCCAGCACCCCATCGGAAGGCAACGTCCTGACTTTC,CASTPSEGNVLTF
TRBV25-1,-,13,-,TRBJ2-1,TGTGCCAGCAGTGGACACAGGGCCAATGAGCAGTTCTTC,CASSGHRANEQFF
TRBV9,-,12,-,TRBJ2-1,TGTGCCAGCGGGGGGGCGTTTAATGAGCAGTTCTTC,CASGGAFNEQFF
TRBV7-9,few,15,TRBD1,TRBJ2-7,TGTGCCAGCAGCTTAGGACAGGGGGCTATCTACGAGCAGTACTTC,CASSLGQGAIYEQYF
TRBV4-3,few,16,-,TRBJ2-1,TGCGCCAGCAGCCAAGATGTCCGGACTACAGACAATGAGCAGTTCTTC,CASSQDVRTTDNEQFF
TRBV25-1,-,16,-,TRBJ2-7,TGTGCCAGCAGCGAACATCAGGGGCGGGGGTCCTACGAGCAGTACTTC,CASSEHQGRGSYEQYF
TRBV30,-,15,TRBD2,TRBJ2-3,TGTGCCTGGAGGCTTCTCAGCGGGGGCACAGATACGCAGTATTTT,CAWRLLSGGTDTQYF
TRBV4-2,-,17,TRBD2,TRBJ2-1,TGTGCCAGCAGCCACACTAGCGACTTGAGCTCCTACAATGAGCAGTTCTTC,CASSHTSDLSSYNEQFF
TRBV5-1,-,14,TRBD2,TRBJ2-1,TGCGCCAGCAGGGAGCGGGGACTGTACAATGAGCAGTTCTTC,CASRERGLYNEQFF
TRBV7-9,-,16,TRBD1,TRBJ2-1,TGTGCCAGCAGCCTGTACTGGTCAGGGGGCTACAATGAGCAGTTCTTC,CASSLYWSGGYNEQFF
TRBV27,-,15,-,TRBJ2-5,TGTGCCAGCAGTTTTCAACGGGGGAACCAAGAGACCCAGTACTTC,CASSFQRGNQETQYF
TRBV20-1,-,12,-,TRBJ2-3,TGCAGTGCTAGGGACGGCACAGATACGCAGTATTTT,CSARDGTDTQYF
TRBV11-2,few,15,TRBD2,TRBJ2-1,TGTGCCAGCAGCTTAGGCCGGGGGGCCTACAATGAGCAGTTCTTC,CASSLGRGAYNEQFF
TRBV5-1,-,15,-,TRBJ1-2,TGCGCCAGCAGCTTGGGGTTTCCGGGAAACTATGGCTACACCTTC,CASSLGFPGNYGYTF
TRBV11-2,many,15,-,TRBJ2-1,TGTGCCAGCAGTCTAGGCCGGGCCGATTATCATGAGCAGTTCTTC,CASSLGRADYHEQFF
TRBV12-3/TRBV12-4,few,14,TRBD2,TRBJ2-5,TGTGCCAGCAGCCCCACGCGGGGGGGCGAGACCCAGTACTTC,CASSPTRGGETQYF
TRBV11-2,few,15,TRBD2,TRBJ2-1,TGTGCCAGCAAGCGAGCGGGGGCCCGATACAATGAGCAGTTCTTC,CASKRAGARYNEQFF
TRBV7-2,-,14,-,TRBJ2-3,TGTGCCAGCAGCTCCGTGGCTTTTGGGGATACGCAGTATTTT,CASSSVAFGDTQYF
TRBV7-9,-,15,TRBD1,TRBJ1-2,TGTGCCAGCAGCCCCCGACAGGGGTTCGGGTATGGCTACACCTTC,CASSPRQGFGYGYTF
TRBV5-1,few,15,-,TRBJ2-1,TGCGCCAGTTTAAAGGGCAGCGACTCCTACAATGAGCAGTTCTTC,CASLKGSDSYNEQFF
TRBV7-8,few,14,-,TRBJ2-1,TGTGCCAGCAGCTCCCGGGGCGGTTCCCTGGGGCAGTTCTTC,CASSSRGGSLGQFF
TRBV24-1,many,11,-,TRBJ2-5,TGTGCCACCAGTGATGGGGAGACCCAGTACTTC,CATSDGETQYF
TRBV13,few,15,TRBD2,TRBJ2-1,TGTGCCAGCAGCCTTAGCGGGAGGGCCCACAATGAGCAGTTCTTC,CASSLSGRAHNEQFF
TRBV6-4,-,16,TRBD1,TRBJ2-1,TGTGCCAGCAGTGTTTCTCCGGGACAGGAGACGGGTGAGCAGTTCTTC,CASSVSPGQETGEQFF
TRBV30,-,15,TRBD1,TRBJ1-2,TGTGCCTGGAGTGCCGGGACAGGGGGCATATGGAGCTACACCTTC,CAWSAGTGGIWSYTF
TRBV15,-,14,TRBD1,TRBJ1-6,TGTGCCACCAGCAGCGGGACAGGGAATTCACCCCTCCACTTT,CATSSGTGNSPLHF
TRBV7-6,many,15,TRBD2,TRBJ2-3,TGTGCCAGCAGCCTTAGCGGGGGGGTCACAGATACGCAGTATTTT,CASSLSGGVTDTQYF
TRBV4-1,many,16,TRBD2,TRBJ2-1,TGCGCCAGCAGCCAAGATGGGAGCGGGGGGTACAATGAGCAGTTCTTC,CASSQDGSGGYNEQFF
TRBV7-6,few,15,-,TRBJ2-1,TGTGCCAGCAGCTTAGGGGGCGGGATATACAATGAGCAGTTCTTC,CASSLGGGIYNEQFF
TRBV7-9,-,19,TRBD1,TRBJ2-1,TGTGCCAGCTCCTCCACTGTGTGGGGGGGACAGGGGGCAGCCAATGAGCAGTTCTTC,CASSSTVWGGQGAANEQFF
TRBV4-2,many,13,-,TRBJ2-1,TGTGCCAGCAGCCTTGGAACTTACAATGAGCAGTTCTTC,CASSLGTYNEQFF
TRBV5-6,few,15,-,TRBJ2-5,TGTGCCAGCAGGGAGGGGATGGGCTACCAAGAGACCCAGTACTTC,CASREGMGYQETQYF
TRBV6-6,-,13,-,TRBJ1-2,TGTGCCAGCAGTTGGGACGTACAAGATGGCTACACCTTC,CASSWDVQDGYTF
TRBV6-1,few,13,-,TRBJ1-2,TGTGCCAGCAAAGTACACCAAGCCCATGGCTACACCTTC,CASKVHQAHGYTF
TRBV12-3/TRBV12-4,many,15,-,TRBJ1-1,TGTGCCAGCAGCTTCAGCGGGCAGGGGAACACTGAAGCTTTCTTT,CASSFSGQGNTEAFF
TRBV5-1,-,18,TRBD2,TRBJ2-5,TGCGCCAGCAGCAGGAGAAGGGAGATTGTAGCGGGGGGAGAGACCCAGTACTTC,CASSRRREIVAGGETQYF
TRBV7-8,few,15,TRBD1,TRBJ2-2,TGTGCCAGCAGCCTATACAGGGGGCCCACCGGGGAGCTGTTTTTT,CASSLYRGPTGELFF
TRBV20-1,few,14,-,TRBJ1-5,TGCAGTGCTAGATTGGCAGGGGATTATCAGCCCCAGCATTTT,CSARLAGDYQPQHF
TRBV30,-,14,TRBD1,TRBJ1-5,TGTGCCTGGACCCTGGGACAGGGGAATCAGCCCCAGCATTTT,CAWTLGQGNQPQHF
TRBV6-4,-,15,TRBD2,TRBJ2-1,TGTGCCAGCAGTGAGCACGGGAGGGCCTGGGATGAGCAGTTCTTC,CASSEHGRAWDEQFF
TRBV4-2,few,15,-,TRBJ1-1,TGTGCCAGCAGCCACCGACAGGCGATGAACACTGAAGCTTTCTTT,CASSHRQAMNTEAFF
TRBV10-3,-,16,TRBD2,TRBJ2-3,TGTGCCATCAGTCCCCGGACTAGCGGGATCACAGATACGCAGTATTTT,CAISPRTSGITDTQYF
TRBV10-2,-,15,TRBD2,TRBJ2-5,TGCGCCAGCAGTGATCTTGGGACTAGCGGAGAGACCCAGTACTTC,CASSDLGTSGETQYF